What follows are 5 T cell receptor beta chains derived from one specimen sequenced in a study of cytomegalovirus exposure and HLA in healthy donors. 60 Vbeta and 13 Jbeta primers were used in PCR. Assay used: immunoSEQ multiplex PCR; TCRdb lists only in-frame clones, some missing. The sample holds more than 110,000 clones, roughly two thirds seen once. What was sequenced was PBMCs. These receptors were collected from a woman in her forties in good health and CMV-seronegative.

The genes are TRBV7-2 and TRBJ2-2; D may be TRBD2 (7 bases). Trimming took off 5 bases at V and 6 bases at J, with 19 bases between the two ends. The CDR3 runs 16 residues. Germline-derived CDR1 and CDR2 are SGHTA and FQGNSA. As DNA, the CDR3 is TGTGCCAGCAGCCCAAGAGGGGGGGGCTCCGCCGGGGAGCTGTTTTTT. It translates to CASSPRGGGSAGELFF.

This rearrangement joins TRBV2 to TRBJ2-5; 8 bases are a match to TRBD2. V shed 5 bases and J 4 bases; nucleotides not matched to a gene: 6. This CDR3 region has 14 residues. Germline loops: CDR1 SNHLY, CDR2 FYNNEI. Written as DNA, the CDR3 is TGTGCCAGCAGTCCCTGGGCGGGGGGAGAGACCCAGTACTTC. This gives the protein CASSPWAGGETQYF.

The V and J genes are TRBV5-1 and TRBJ1-5; D possibly corresponds to TRBD1 (6 bases). CDR3 length equals 14 residues. The V gene lost 2 bases and the J gene lost 5 bases, with 11 bases spanning the gap. CDR1 is SGHRS, CDR2 YFSETQ, per germline. The CDR3 spells CASSFTGMDQPQHF. The CDR3 region has the DNA TGCGCCAGCAGCTTTACAGGGATGGATCAGCCCCAGCATTTT.

The gene calls are TRBV19 and TRBJ1-5, with unresolved D. Per germline, CDR1 LNHDA and CDR2 SQIVND (reference sequence). This CDR3 region has 14 residues. Trimming took 3 bases from V and 1 from J, leaving 7 bases between them. Written as DNA, the CDR3 is TGTGCCAGTAGTATGGGCAGAAGCAATCAGCCCCAGCATTTT. It is translated as CASSMGRSNQPQHF.

The chain is built from TRBV15 and TRBJ2-1; 7 nucleotides agree with TRBD1. This CDR3 contains 16 residues. Looked up from germline, CDR1 is LNHNV and CDR2 is YYDKDF (reference sequence). The junction had 7 bases not matched to a gene; V was cut back by 1 base and J by 4 bases. CDR3 sequence: CATSRAPEDRYNEQFF. In DNA form, the CDR3 reads TGTGCCACCAGCAGAGCCCCAGAGGACAGGTACAATGAGCAGTTCTTC.